The next 12 T cell receptor beta chains were all read from a single sample in a study of T cells in Graves' hyperthyroidism and ophthalmopathy. The investigators amplified TCR beta CDR3 regions from RNA transcripts. TCR CDR3 regions were first amplified by RT-PCR with HTBI primers. TCRdb re-analysed the multiplex PCR reads in MiXCR, keeping a single row per CDR3 protein. The sample holds under 300,000 distinct CDR3 sequences; approximately 13% are singletons and the top ten take 7% to 9.5%. Source material: blood. All receptors derive from a middle-aged woman with Graves' hyperthyroidism.

The chain carries TRBV7-6 and TRBJ2-1; 10 positions match TRBD1. The CDR3 spans 16 residues. V was pared by 5 bases and J by 2 bases, with 6 bases of the junction left unmatched. Germline lookup yields CDR1 SGHVS and CDR2 FNYEAQ. The CDR3 nucleotides read TGTGCCAGCAGCCCGTCTGACAGGGGGCCCTACAATGAGCAGTTCTTC. Residues: CASSPSDRGPYNEQFF.

This sequence joins TRBV7-8 and TRBJ2-2; no firm D call. This CDR3 contains 13 residues. The germline V and J ends were trimmed by 7 bases and 4 bases, with 10 bases remaining between them. Germline CDR1 is SGHVS and CDR2 is FQNEAQ. The chain's CDR3 is CASTLYPTGELFF. The CDR3 bases are TGTGCCAGCACCCTTTATCCCACCGGGGAGCTGTTTTTT. The full variable domain, rest sourced from reference TRBV7-8 and TRBJ2-2, is GAGVSQSPRYKVAKRGQDVALRCDPISGHVSLFWYQQALGQGPEFLTYFQNEAQLDKSGLPSDRFFAERPEGSVSTLKIQRTQQEDSAVYLCASTLYPTGELFFGEGSRLTVL.

This clonotype was recorded a few times. The J gene is TRBJ1-2, the V gene TRBV29-1; possible D gene TRBD1, 5 bases. V lost 6 bases and J 1 base, leaving 15 bases between the germline ends. This CDR3 has 14 residues. The germline V gene has CDR1 SQVTM and CDR2 ANQGSEA. The CDR3 bases are TGCAGCGTCCGAGGGACGGGGAATAACTATGGCTACACCTTC. Translating gives CSVRGTGNNYGYTF.

This clonotype was seen repeatedly, ten times or more. The chain carries TRBV7-6 and TRBJ2-7, with unresolved D. Trimming took 5 bases from V and 3 from J, leaving 14 bases between them. This CDR3 spans 14 amino acids. The germline V gene encodes CDR1 SGHVS and CDR2 FNYEAQ. DNA for the CDR3: TGTGCCAGCAGCCCTCTGGATAGCTACTACGAGCAGTACTTC. Translating gives CASSPLDSYYEQYF.

This clonotype was seen repeatedly, ten times or more. The genes are TRBV20-1 and TRBJ1-2; weak D call: TRBD1 (5 bases). Trimming left V 6 bases short and J 5 bases short, with 16 bases between. In germline, CDR1 is DFQATT, CDR2 SNEGSKA (reference sequence). The CDR3 extends over 13 amino acids. The CDR3 nucleotides are TGCAGTGCCTTAGCAGGGCGAGCTTATGGCTACACCTTC. It yields the protein CSALAGRAYGYTF.

The chain employs TRBV7-2 and TRBJ2-1; 10 bases fit TRBD2. This CDR3 has 16 residues. The germline gives CDR1 SGHTA, CDR2 FQGNSA. V trimming: 3 bases; J trimming: 7 bases; junction bases outside the gene matches: 9. Here the CDR3 reads CASSFPVAGGRNEQFF. DNA for the CDR3: TGTGCCAGCAGCTTTCCGGTAGCGGGAGGCAGGAATGAGCAGTTCTTC.

This clonotype has only a few counts. The rearrangement joins TRBV4-1 to TRBJ2-1; 8 nucleotides line up with TRBD2. Germline V CDR1 and CDR2: MGHRA, YSYEKL. The junction had 0 bases not matched to a gene; V was cut back by 1 base and J by 1 base. The CDR3 sequence is 15 residues long. CDR3 sequence reads: CASSQGLASYNEQFF. In DNA, the CDR3 is TGCGCCAGCAGCCAAGGACTAGCGTCCTACAATGAGCAGTTCTTC.

Many counts were recorded for this clonotype. The rearrangement links TRBV5-1 to TRBJ2-1, with D possibly being TRBD1 or TRBD2 (5 bases each). V was trimmed by 3 bases and J by 6 bases, leaving 10 bases between them. The CDR3 is 13 amino acids. The germline V gene has CDR1 SGHRS and CDR2 YFSETQ. CDR3 DNA: TGCGCCAGCAGCTGGGGACCGGGCAATGAGCAGTTCTTC. Residues: CASSWGPGNEQFF.

There are many counts of this clonotype. This chain links TRBV5-4 with TRBJ2-1; D assignment may be TRBD1 or TRBD2 (5 bases each). The CDR3 consists of 13 residues. Germline loops: CDR1 SGHNT, CDR2 YYREEE (reference sequence). The V gene lost 4 bases and the J gene lost 7 bases, with 12 bases spanning the gap. The chain's CDR3 is CASSPDTRNEQFF. The CDR3 region has the DNA TGTGCCAGCAGCCCGGACACTAGGAATGAGCAGTTCTTC.

The chain links TRBV5-6 to TRBJ2-1, with 9 bases fitting TRBD2. The junction had 9 bases not matched to a gene; V was cut back by 0 bases and J by 8 bases. Germline lookup yields CDR1 SGHDT and CDR2 YYEEEE. The CDR3 is made up of 16 amino acids. In DNA form, the CDR3 reads TGTGCCAGCAGCTTGGGTGGCGGGAGGGTTTATGATGAGCAGTTCTTC. Encoded protein: CASSLGGGRVYDEQFF.

The rearrangement uses TRBV19 and TRBJ1-1, with 7 bases aligning to TRBD1. V gave up 6 bases and J gave up 6 bases; unmatched junction bases: 10. Germline lookup yields CDR1 LNHDA and CDR2 SQIVND (reference sequence). This CDR3 contains 14 residues. The CDR3 sequence: CASSPDRWESEAFF. The CDR3 DNA is TGTGCCAGTAGCCCGGACAGGTGGGAATCTGAAGCTTTCTTT.

This clonotype was observed a handful of times. The chain recombines TRBV3-1 with TRBJ2-7; D is possibly TRBD1 (6 bases). The CDR3 runs to 17 residues. Per germline, CDR1 LGHDT and CDR2 YNNKEL (reference sequence). With 0 bases removed from V and 1 base from J, the gap between germline ends came to 16 bases. This chain's CDR3 is CASSQDDPGQLSYEQYF. The CDR3 nucleotides read TGTGCCAGCAGCCAAGACGACCCGGGACAACTTTCCTACGAGCAGTACTTC.